This TCR beta chain was documented in a study of T cells in Graves' hyperthyroidism and ophthalmopathy (dated by TCRdb to between 2018 and 2021). At the level of the whole study: Peripheral blood samples were taken at initial diagnosis, before any treatment was given. A discovery cohort of about a hundred patients, approximately 45 with Graves' ophthalmopathy and more than 55 with stable Graves' hyperthyroidism, was used to find distinguishing TCR V-J signatures. Prospective prediction of ophthalmopathy was tested in an independent validation cohort consisting of 18 hyperthyroidism patients and 17 patients who later progressed to ophthalmopathy. The 95 to 100 discovery patients were randomly split 7:3 into training and test sets. In addition, the study compared T-cell repertoires in thyroid tissue and in blood from five or six Graves' hyperthyroidism patients. Following sampling, methimazole starting at 30 mg daily was given to hyperthyroidism patients, and high-dose intravenous methylprednisolone was given to ophthalmopathy patients. According to the paper, TCR Vbeta CDR3 sequencing was carried out on 135 peripheral blood samples, which came from approximately 43 ophthalmopathy, 75 or so hyperthyroidism and about 17 progressor patients. The investigation overall reported the following: Ophthalmopathy was separated from stable hyperthyroidism by a 13 V-J signature model, with approximately 85% sensitivity and approximately 81% specificity obtained in cross-validation and 80%/75% obtained in testing. Sample size was not statistically predetermined, and blinding of investigators to group allocation was not performed. In validation, progression to ophthalmopathy was predicted by the model with around 70% sensitivity and around 75% specificity, a median of approximately 6.5 months before onset. Blood samples also contained most of the expanded thyroid clonotypes (frequency above 0.001), which suggests that blood repertoires may reflect thyroid immune responses.

TCR beta CDR3 regions were amplified from RNA transcripts. The first round of RT-PCR for the TCR CDR3 was performed with the HTBI primer set and the Qiagen OneStep RT-PCR kit. A second multiplex PCR round built the libraries, followed by size selection and purification. Paired-end sequencing of the libraries was performed with 100 bp reads on an Illumina HiSeq2000. Turning to the authors' computational methods: SOAPnuke was used to process the raw data, with reads discarded if the reads contained adapters or uncalled bases, had a mean Phred below 15, or lacked an exact constant-primer or identifier match. COPE v1.2.5 was used to merge the high-quality paired reads, and each unique nucleotide sequence was defined as a clonotype. Clonotypes were aligned to IMGT TRBV, TRBD and TRBJ reference segments using MiTCR v1.1. The analysis included only V-J combinations with a frequency above 0.0001, which together covered 99% to 99.2% of the repertoires. A TCS score was defined as the ratio between F50 (clonal expansion) and ExV (chaos), using BLOSUM62-based TCRdist between CDR3 peptides within each V-J. Welch's t-statistics and random forest reduced some 510 V-J features to roughly 13, which were used in a naive Bayes classifier (R e1071). TCRdb handled the public reads itself, with Q25 trimming in fastp and clone calling in MiXCR, and kept productive beta chains. A single entry per CDR3 protein holds the most common genes and DNA from its merged rows. V and J calls and clone size were set by TCRdb, not the authors. This sample gives 150,000 to 200,000 distinct CDR3 sequences in total; about a sixth of them show up just once. The ten largest clones take up 25% to 35% of the sample.

The CDR3 starts with the cysteine, ends with the phenylalanine, and has 13 residues. Kept here is only the CDR3 DNA, which spans 39 bases and is read in frame from base 1. Based on the germline V gene, the CDR1 and CDR2 sequences are MGHRA and YSYEKL. V lost 0 bases and J lost 5 bases; the stretch between them is 5 bases long. Graves' hyperthyroidism was defined as stable when no progression to ophthalmopathy occurred over 18 months of follow-up. The hyperthyroidism patients were between 18 and 65 years old and newly diagnosed, with a disease duration of less than 2 months. The study excluded patients with uncontrolled infections, other autoimmune diseases, pregnancy or lactation. Diagnoses were established on the basis of clinical symptoms, serum thyroxine and TRAb, thyroid ultrasound, and orbital computed tomography. PBMCs were isolated from 10 ml of fresh peripheral blood by Ficoll-Paque density gradient centrifugation. Total RNA was extracted with Trizol reagent, and quality was checked on an Agilent 2100 Bioanalyzer.

Regarding this clonotype: Which antigen it targets is not known. No base quality values were provided; no much bigger clone lies one nucleotide off.

The clonotype comes from a woman aged 45 to 65 with Graves' hyperthyroidism. Sequencing used blood. Here the chain combines TRBV4-1 and TRBJ1-5; the D segment cannot be called with confidence. In nucleotide form, the sequence is TGCGCCAGCAGCCAAGACTATTATCAGCCCCAGCATTTT. This is translated as CASSQDYYQPQHF.